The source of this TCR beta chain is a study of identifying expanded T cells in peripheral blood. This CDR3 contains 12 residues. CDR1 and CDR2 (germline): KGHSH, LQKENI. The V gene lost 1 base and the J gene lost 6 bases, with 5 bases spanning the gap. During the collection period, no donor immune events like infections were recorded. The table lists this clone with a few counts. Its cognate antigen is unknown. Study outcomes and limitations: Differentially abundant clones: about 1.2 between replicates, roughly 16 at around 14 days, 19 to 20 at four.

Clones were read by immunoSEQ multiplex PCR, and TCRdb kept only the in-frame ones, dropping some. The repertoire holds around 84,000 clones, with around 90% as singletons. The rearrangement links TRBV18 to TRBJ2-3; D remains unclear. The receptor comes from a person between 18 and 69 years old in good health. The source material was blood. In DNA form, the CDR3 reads TGTGCCAGCTCACCACGGCAGGATACGCAGTATTTT. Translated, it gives CASSPRQDTQYF.